The sequence of this T cell receptor beta chain was determined in a study of cytomegalovirus exposure and HLA in healthy donors. Study overall: Of more than 350 genotyped donors, 81% clustered with self-reported Caucasian donors.

The PCR used 60 Vbeta and 13 Jbeta primers. The protocol was immunoSEQ multiplex PCR, while the TCRdb copy is restricted to in-frame clones and leaves out a portion. The table lists 100,000 or so clones, 60% to 70% of them singletons. Study conclusions and caveats: In an earlier analysis, in about 530 donors, most V segments appeared productive either ~87% or ~30% of the time. With later analysis, a missense DCLRE1C variant became linked to TCR beta V- and J-gene trimming.

This clone showed up just a few times. What it binds is not known. The CDR3 contains 14 residues. From germline, CDR1 is SNHLY and CDR2 FYNNEI. V lost 3 bases and J lost 2, with 11 bases in between. The sequence derives from a woman in her 30s in good health and CMV-seronegative. The sample comprised PBMCs. The chain has TRBV2 and TRBJ2-7; D is undetermined. The CDR3 region is CASSEALDTYEQYF. The CDR3 region has the DNA TGTGCCAGCAGTGAGGCACTCGACACCTACGAGCAGTACTTC.